This TCR beta chain was identified during a study of neurological immune-mediated disorders. General observations from the study: Multiple sclerosis, the disease with the least TCR clonal expansion, fell below healthy controls, whereas HTLV-1-associated myelopathy showed the most.

The cDNA was generated through 5'RACE incorporating 10-nucleotide random UMIs. Via MiXCR, TCRdb re-called the 5' RACE reads, giving one row per CDR3 protein. The data contain 45,000 to 50,000 distinct CDR3 sequences, 20% to 30% of them singletons. Unsorted libraries came from 2 million PBMCs stored at -80 °C. V gave up 4 bases and J gave up 2 bases, with 16 bases separating them. CDR1 and CDR2 from the germline V gene are SGHRS and YFSETQ. The CDR3 extends over 15 amino acids. This clonotype was counted only a few times. No antigen is known for it. The chain employs TRBV5-1 and TRBJ2-7; D is possibly TRBD1 or TRBD2 (5 bases each). This receptor was identified in a woman in her seventies in good health. The sequencing input was PBMCs. This CDR3 reads CASSTTGTETYEQYF. The DNA of the CDR3 is TGCGCCAGCAGCACTACCGGGACGGAAACCTACGAGCAGTACTTC.